The entry below gives a single T cell receptor (beta chain) sequence along with its context. Its antigen is currently unknown. The data stem from a study of blood T cells in healthy people across ages. A second PCR, run for roughly 7 to 11 cycles, used a sample-barcoded 5' primer plus a J-beta primer mix. TCRdb ran MiXCR on the 5' RACE reads and lists one entry per CDR3 protein. The sample shows about 1.5 million distinct CDR3 sequences, 42% of them seen only once. Looked up from germline, CDR1 is SNHLY and CDR2 is FYNNEI. The CDR3 spans 14 residues. With 2 bases removed from V and 2 bases from J, the gap between germline ends came to 9 bases. Findings of the study overall: Unsorted PBMCs blocked a conclusive comparison of naive and antigen-experienced cells. Older individuals had lower TCR beta diversity per million T cells (the decline was roughly linear). Estimates based on one million T cells were treated as lower bounds.

The clonotype originates from a woman under 30 in good health. What was sequenced was blood. The rearrangement links TRBV2 to TRBJ1-2; D is unresolved. The CDR3 DNA sequence: TGTGCCAGCAGTGAAAGACCGAGAAACTATGGCTACACCTTC. Its translation is CASSERPRNYGYTF.